A single sample is the source of the 15 T cell receptor beta chains below, sequenced in a study of shared clonotypes between healthy human individuals. Repertoires were generated with immunoSEQ multiplex PCR, while TCRdb's copy carries only in-frame clones and drops some. In the table there are over a million clones, about 76% of which are singletons. Sequences were obtained from memory CD4+ T cells sorted from blood. Stated subset: CD45RA-negative fraction. The receptors come from a man aged 18 to 30 in good health.

The gene calls are TRBV5-1 and TRBJ1-2; D unclear. Trimming stripped 0 bases from V and 4 bases from J, with 13 bases between. This CDR3 has 15 residues. The germline V gene encodes CDR1 SGHRS and CDR2 YFSETQ. The CDR3 coding sequence is TGCGCCAGCAGCTTGGACCTGAGTGGACTCTATGGCTACACCTTC. Translating gives CASSLDLSGLYGYTF.

The chain couples TRBV6-1 to TRBJ1-5; D remains unclear. CDR3 length: 14 residues. The germline V gene has CDR1 MNHNS and CDR2 SASEGT. The V end was cut by 4 bases, the J end by 5 bases, with 12 bases between. The CDR3 is CASSVRGMDQPQHF. The CDR3 DNA reads as TGTGCCAGCAGTGTTCGGGGTATGGATCAGCCCCAGCATTTT.

The chain is built from TRBV5-1 and TRBJ1-4; a possible D gene is TRBD1 (6 bases). V shed 4 bases and J shed 0 bases, with 10 bases lying between them. Germline V gene data show CDR1 as SGHRS and CDR2 as YFSETQ. The CDR3 extends over 15 amino acids. The CDR3 loop is CASSTGHATNEKLFF. The DNA of the CDR3 is TGCGCCAGCAGCACAGGGCATGCAACTAATGAAAAACTGTTTTTT.

The rearrangement links TRBV7-9 to TRBJ2-1; the D gene is possibly TRBD1 (5 bases). V was cut by 4 bases and J by 4 bases, with 14 bases left in between. The germline V gene encodes CDR1 SEHNR and CDR2 FQNEAQ (reference sequence). CDR3 size: 15 residues. DNA of the CDR3: TGTGCCAGCAGCTCCGGACAAGGGAATTACAATGAGCAGTTCTTC. Protein: CASSSGQGNYNEQFF.

CDR3: CASNYRGYGPTGRGTDTQYF. The CDR3, as DNA: TGTGCCAGCAACTATAGGGGGTACGGCCCTACGGGAAGAGGCACAGATACGCAGTATTTT. This chain connects TRBV2 to TRBJ2-3; perhaps TRBD1 as D (6 bases). Trimming cost V 7 bases and J 1 base, with 30 bases left between them. Germline V lookup: CDR1 SNHLY, CDR2 FYNNEI. The CDR3 has 20 amino acids.

V gene TRBV7-2 combines with J gene TRBJ2-5, with 12 nucleotides matching TRBD2. V lost 3 bases and J lost 5; bases outside the gene matches: 7. The CDR3 is 16 amino acids. Per germline, CDR1 SGHTA and CDR2 FQGNSA. The CDR3 sequence: CASSFLGLAGTETQYF. CDR3 sequence (DNA): TGTGCCAGCAGCTTCCTAGGACTAGCGGGAACCGAGACCCAGTACTTC.

V and J are TRBV7-2 and TRBJ2-1; tentatively, D is TRBD2 (6 bases). V was pared by 4 bases and J by 1 base, with 14 bases between. There are 16 residues in the CDR3. The V gene's germline CDR1 is SGHTA and CDR2 FQGNSA. Written as DNA, the CDR3 is TGTGCCAGCAGCTCCCGAGCTAGCGTATCCTACAATGAGCAGTTCTTC. This codes for CASSSRASVSYNEQFF. Full variable domain (missing parts from reference TRBV7-2 and TRBJ2-1): GAGVSQSPSNKVTEKGKDVELRCDPISGHTALYWYRQSLGQGLEFLIYFQGNSAPDKSGLPSDRFSAERTGGSVSTLTIQRTQQEDSAVYLCASSSRASVSYNEQFFGPGTRLTVL.

The chain uses TRBV6-6 and TRBJ2-4; D may be TRBD1 (5 bases). CDR3 size: 13 residues. Germline V gene data show CDR1 as MNHNY and CDR2 as SVGAGI (reference sequence). With 6 bases removed from V and 6 bases from J, the gap between germline ends came to 12 bases. As DNA, the CDR3 is TGTGCCAGCAGACAGGACAAGAGAAACATTCAGTACTTC. Residues: CASRQDKRNIQYF.

This clone occurred many times. The V and J genes are TRBV19 and TRBJ1-2; TRBD1 matches 12 bases. The CDR3 runs 14 residues. V dropped 9 bases and J dropped 6; count of bases not matched to a gene: 8. From germline, CDR1 is LNHDA and CDR2 SQIVND (reference sequence). The CDR3 sequence: CASRDRGRGDGYTF. As DNA, the CDR3 is TGTGCCAGCCGGGACAGGGGGCGCGGGGATGGCTACACCTTC. Full variable domain (outside the CDR3, taken from reference TRBV19 and TRBJ1-2): DGGITQSPKYLFRKEGQNVTLSCEQNLNHDAMYWYRQDPGQGLRLIYYSQIVNDFQKGDIAEGYSVSREKKESFPLTVTSAQKNPTAFYLCASRDRGRGDGYTFGSGTRLTVV.

J is TRBJ2-1 and V is TRBV5-6; D is unresolved. Germline V CDR1 and CDR2: SGHDT, YYEEEE. Trimming took 4 bases from V and 4 from J, leaving 3 bases between them. The CDR3 totals 11 residues. The CDR3 DNA is TGTGCCAGCAGCACTTACAATGAGCAGTTCTTC. Translating gives CASSTYNEQFF.

The V call is TRBV7-9, the J call TRBJ2-4; no reliable D call. The CDR3 has 15 amino acids. Germline V gene sequence: CDR1 SEHNR, CDR2 FQNEAQ (reference sequence). Trimming took off 8 bases at V and 2 bases at J, with 16 bases between the two ends. CDR3 sequence reads: CASGPFTLTKNIQYF. The CDR3 region has the DNA TGTGCCAGCGGACCGTTCACGCTGACCAAAAACATTCAGTACTTC.

V gene TRBV5-1 combines with J gene TRBJ2-3, with D possibly matching TRBD1 (7 bases). Germline V CDR1 and CDR2: SGHRS, YFSETQ. V dropped 2 bases and J dropped 0 bases, with 10 bases sitting between them. This CDR3 is built from 15 residues. The CDR3: CASSLQGRSTDTQYF. The CDR3 bases are TGCGCCAGCAGCTTACAGGGGAGGAGCACAGATACGCAGTATTTT.

V gene TRBV21-1 combines with J gene TRBJ2-4; whether TRBD1, the table's D call, matches the DNA was not checked. TRBV21-1 is marked as a pseudogene. CDR3 length: 14 amino acids. CDR3: CASRDRGREDIQYF. CDR3 in DNA: TGTGCCAGCAGAGACAGGGGGCGAGAGGACATTCAGTACTTC.

The chain recombines TRBV19 with TRBJ1-4; TRBD1 aligns across 7 bases. This CDR3 has 14 residues. Germline CDR1 LNHDA, CDR2 SQIVND (reference sequence). J lost 6 bases, V lost 9 bases, and 10 bases had no gene match. The DNA of the CDR3 is TGTGCCAGCGGTGAGGGGGCTCTCGATGAAAAACTGTTTTTT. Residues: CASGEGALDEKLFF.

The rearrangement joins TRBV2 to TRBJ1-5, with TRBD1 matching over 7 bases. Trimming cost V 2 bases and J 6 bases; bases outside gene matches: 7. The germline CDR1 and CDR2 sequences are SNHLY and FYNNEI. The CDR3 is made up of 15 amino acids. The CDR3 region has the DNA TGTGCCAGCAGTGAAAGCAGGGGGGTATCTCAGCCCCAGCATTTT. Amino acids: CASSESRGVSQPQHF.